This T cell receptor beta chain was sequenced during a study of blood T cell repertoires in COVID-19. On the study more broadly: Both acute and convalescent COVID-19 samples were obtained from the United States, Italy and Spain. Sample material is recorded as cDNA or gDNA derived from T cells, B-cell-depleted T cells, or PBMCs.

Germline values: CDR1 SEHNR, CDR2 FQNEAQ (reference sequence). The CDR3 runs to 15 residues. After removal of 7 bases from V and 3 bases from J, the junction contained 9 bases not matched to a gene. Authors' analysis steps: Reference gene primer amplification gave nucleated cell count estimates. Sequencing used immunoSEQ multiplex PCR; TCRdb keeps in-frame clones, though not all of them. Clone size and the V and J calls come from that table; the DNA yielded D and trimming. Of 450,000 to 500,000 clones in the sample, 70% to 90% were seen once. This sequence was found in a human donor in a cohort sampled during active COVID-19. The V gene is TRBV7-9, the J gene TRBJ2-1; 7 positions agree with TRBD1. Source material: peripheral blood. The CDR3 region is CASNYLSGGYNEQFF. The CDR3 region has the DNA TGTGCCAGCAATTATCTATCAGGGGGCTACAATGAGCAGTTCTTC.